The 23 T cell receptor beta chains listed next were all sequenced from one sample in a study of blood T cell repertoires in COVID-19. Sequencing used immunoSEQ multiplex PCR; TCRdb keeps in-frame clones, though not all of them. The table has roughly 230,000 clones, more than 70% seen once; the top ten hold roughly 7.8%. The sequencing sample was made of peripheral blood. Source of these receptors: a man aged 40-55 years with active or convalescent COVID-19.

The chain uses TRBV5-6 and TRBJ2-3; 9 positions match TRBD2. The CDR3 is 13 residues long. The ends lost 4 bases at V and 4 bases at J; junction bases unmatched: 1. CDR1 and CDR2 (germline): SGHDT, YYEEEE. This chain's CDR3 is CASSAGGPDTQYF. Here the CDR3 DNA reads TGTGCCAGCAGCGCGGGGGGGCCAGATACGCAGTATTTT.

The table lists this clone with a few counts. The chain uses TRBV5-5 and TRBJ2-2; 8 bases line up with TRBD1. The germline V gene encodes CDR1 SGHKS and CDR2 YYEKEE (reference sequence). The V gene end was trimmed by 4 bases and the J gene end by 8 bases; junction bases not matched to a gene: 4. The CDR3 covers 13 residues. The CDR3 protein is CASSKGQEGELFF. CDR3 nucleotide sequence: TGTGCCAGCAGCAAGGGACAGGAAGGGGAGCTGTTTTTT.

This rearrangement joins TRBV5-1 to TRBJ2-7; 8 nucleotides match TRBD2. V lost 4 bases to trimming and J lost 3 bases; unmatched junction nucleotides: 6. Germline V gene lookup returns CDR1 SGHRS and CDR2 YFSETQ. This CDR3 is 14 amino acids long. CDR3 amino acids: CASSTSGENYEQYF. The CDR3, as DNA: TGCGCCAGCAGCACTAGCGGAGAGAACTACGAGCAGTACTTC. Variable domain in full (rest from reference TRBV5-1 and TRBJ2-7): KAGVTQTPRYLIKTRGQQVTLSCSPISGHRSVSWYQQTPGQGLQFLFEYFSETQRNKGNFPGRFSGRQFSNSRSEMNVSTLELGDSALYLCASSTSGENYEQYFGPGTRLTVT.

This clone was seen once. The V gene is TRBV6-5, the J gene TRBJ1-5; D might be TRBD1 (6 bases). This CDR3 has 15 residues. CDR1 and CDR2 from the germline V gene are MNHEY and SVGAGI. Trimming removed 6 bases from V and 4 bases from J, with 16 bases in between. The CDR3 is CASSKDRPSNQPQHF. CDR3 DNA sequence: TGTGCCAGCAGCAAAGACAGGCCTTCGAATCAGCCCCAGCATTTT.

In the case of this clone: Different DNA sequences within this sample yield the same CDR3. The V call is TRBV24-1, the J call TRBJ2-7, with D unclear. The CDR3 runs to 11 residues. Trimming took off 1 base at V and 5 bases at J, with 2 bases between the two ends. Per the germline V gene, CDR1 is KGHDR and CDR2 is SFDVKD. DNA of the CDR3: TGTGCCACCAGTGATTTTAACGAGCAGTACTTC. It encodes CATSDFNEQYF.

The chain combines TRBV5-6 with TRBJ2-6; 10 positions match TRBD1. J gave up 0 bases and V 4 bases, and 10 bases lay outside the gene matches. This CDR3 is 19 amino acids long. CDR1 and CDR2 from the germline V gene are SGHDT and YYEEEE. The CDR3 sequence is CASSGMGQGFLSGANVLTF. The CDR3 nucleotides read TGTGCCAGCAGCGGGATGGGACAGGGGTTCCTCTCTGGGGCCAACGTCCTGACTTTC.

This clone appeared a single time. The J gene is TRBJ1-2, the V gene TRBV2; D possibly corresponds to TRBD1 (5 bases). The ends were cut back, 6 bases at V and 4 bases at J, with 15 bases in the middle. Germline V gene data show CDR1 as SNHLY and CDR2 as FYNNEI. The CDR3 runs 14 residues. The CDR3 loop is CASSDPRGGYGYTF. The CDR3 DNA reads TGTGCCAGCAGCGACCCCCGGGGGGGCTATGGCTACACCTTC.

The chain has TRBV5-4 and TRBJ2-3; D not certain. CDR3 length: 13 amino acids. Trimming pared 4 bases from V and 2 bases from J, leaving 8 bases between. CDR1 is SGHNT and CDR2 is YYREEE in the germline V gene (reference sequence). CDR3 region: CASSHDTTDTQYF. In DNA form, the CDR3 reads TGTGCCAGCAGCCACGACACCACAGATACGCAGTATTTT.

The rearrangement links TRBV30 to TRBJ1-1, with D perhaps TRBD1 (5 bases). V lost 0 bases, J lost 7 bases, and 6 bases lay in between. Germline V gene sequence: CDR1 GTSNPN, CDR2 SVGIG (reference sequence). There are 11 residues in the CDR3. CDR3 residues: CAWSVQVEAFF. The CDR3 region has the DNA TGTGCCTGGAGTGTACAGGTTGAAGCTTTCTTT.

V gene TRBV7-8 combines with J gene TRBJ1-2; 7 bases are shared with TRBD1. CDR3 length: 14 residues. J gave up 7 bases and V 4 bases, and 9 bases lay outside the gene matches. From germline, CDR1 is SGHVS and CDR2 FQNEAQ. In nucleotides, the CDR3 is TGTGCCAGCAGCTACGACAGGGAAACGTCTGGCTACACCTTC. Its protein product is CASSYDRETSGYTF.

The chain is built from TRBV19 and TRBJ2-6, with 10 bases identical to TRBD1. Germline V gene sequence: CDR1 LNHDA, CDR2 SQIVND (reference sequence). The CDR3 totals 18 residues. Trimming took 3 bases from V and 0 from J; bases not matched to a gene: 5. The CDR3 coding sequence is TGTGCCAGTAGTATGGGGACAGGGGACCCCTCTGGGGCCAACGTCCTGACTTTC. Amino acid sequence: CASSMGTGDPSGANVLTF.

The CDR3 DNA reads as TGTGCCTGGAACCCGGGACTAGCGGGGTACAATGAGCAGTTCTTC. Translation: CAWNPGLAGYNEQFF. The chain has TRBV30 and TRBJ2-1, with 13 bases aligning to TRBD2. The trim removed 4 bases at V and 4 bases at J, leaving 4 bases unmatched. The CDR3 contains 15 residues. Germline V CDR1 and CDR2: GTSNPN, SVGIG (reference sequence).

This CDR3 reads CASSIGQGLFYGYTF. CDR3 DNA: TGTGCCAGTAGTATCGGACAGGGCTTATTCTATGGCTACACCTTC. The V and J genes are TRBV19 and TRBJ1-2; 8 positions agree with TRBD1. This CDR3 has 15 amino acids. V lost 3 bases to trimming and J lost 4 bases; unmatched junction nucleotides: 7. The germline V gene encodes CDR1 LNHDA and CDR2 SQIVND (reference sequence).

This clone was found a few times. This chain joins TRBV28 and TRBJ1-3; possibly TRBD1 for D (6 bases). The germline CDR1 and CDR2 sequences are MDHEN and SYDVKM. The CDR3 is 15 residues long. The V end lost 3 bases, the J end lost 12 bases, and 21 bases lay between the germline ends. This chain's CDR3 is CASSFASTYGQNIYF. CDR3 in DNA: TGTGCCAGCAGTTTCGCCTCGACCTACGGACAGAACATATATTTT.

The chain carries TRBV4-2 and TRBJ2-1; 14 bases align to TRBD2. The V and J ends lost 1 base and 0 bases, in that order; junction bases with no gene match: 5. CDR1 LGHNA and CDR2 YNFKEQ come from the germline V gene. The CDR3 runs 19 residues. This CDR3 reads CASSQGLAGGPGSYNEQFF. The DNA for the CDR3 is TGTGCCAGCAGCCAAGGACTAGCGGGGGGGCCGGGCTCCTACAATGAGCAGTTCTTC.

The chain uses TRBV9 and TRBJ2-7; possibly TRBD1 for D (7 bases). This CDR3 contains 18 residues. The germline gives CDR1 SGDLS, CDR2 YYNGEE. The V end lost 4 bases, the J end lost 3 bases, and 26 bases lay between the germline ends. This CDR3 is CASSPYGGRGQGGYEQYF. For the CDR3, the DNA is TGTGCCAGCAGCCCATACGGGGGAAGGGGGCAGGGCGGCTACGAGCAGTACTTC.

V is TRBV19 and J is TRBJ1-2; D call uncertain. The CDR3 consists of 13 residues. The V and J ends lost 7 bases and 3 bases respectively, with 12 bases between them. The germline V gene encodes CDR1 LNHDA and CDR2 SQIVND (reference sequence). The CDR3 sequence is CASTPRGYYGYTF. The CDR3 DNA follows: TGTGCCAGTACTCCACGAGGGTACTATGGCTACACCTTC.

J is TRBJ1-2 and V is TRBV29-1; no definite D call. This CDR3 spans 13 amino acids. The ends were cut back, 5 bases at V and 2 bases at J, with 12 bases in the middle. The V gene's germline CDR1 is SQVTM and CDR2 ANQGSEA. The CDR3 sequence: CSVRVEDNYGYTF. CDR3 coding DNA: TGCAGCGTTCGCGTGGAGGACAACTATGGCTACACCTTC.

The chain carries TRBV11-3 and TRBJ1-6; D perhaps matches TRBD1 (6 bases). Trimming stripped 0 bases from V and 8 bases from J, with 11 bases between. Germline CDR1 SGHNT, CDR2 YENEEA. This CDR3 has 15 amino acids. Here the CDR3 DNA reads TGTGCCAGCAGCTTAGATTCAGGGGTAGATTCACCCCTCCACTTT. Protein: CASSLDSGVDSPLHF.

V is TRBV6-2 or TRBV6-3 and J is TRBJ1-1; D might be TRBD1 (5 bases). The length of the CDR3 is 12 residues. Deletions cut 2 bases from V and 11 bases from J, with 12 bases between. Germline CDR1 and CDR2: MNHEY and SVGEGT. In nucleotides, the CDR3 is TGTGCCAGCAGTTACGGCGGAGGGGAGGCTTTCTTT. Protein: CASSYGGGEAFF.

The V gene is TRBV19, the J gene TRBJ2-1, with 8 nucleotides matching TRBD2. From germline, CDR1 is LNHDA and CDR2 SQIVND (reference sequence). With 3 bases clipped from V and 9 bases from J, the junction kept 10 bases outside the gene matches. The CDR3 runs 15 residues. CDR3 residues: CASSIGTRISGEQFF. The CDR3 bases are TGTGCCAGTAGTATCGGGACTAGGATCTCGGGTGAGCAGTTCTTC.

This sequence joins TRBV6-6 and TRBJ2-3; D might be TRBD1 (5 bases). Germline CDR1 reads MNHNY; CDR2 reads SVGAGI (reference sequence). The CDR3 is 14 amino acids. V lost 6 bases to trimming and J lost 3 bases, with 13 bases between them. CDR3 loop: CASRSLRATDTQYF. CDR3 nucleotides: TGTGCCAGCAGATCTCTCAGGGCTACAGATACGCAGTATTTT.

The chain uses TRBV10-3 and TRBJ2-5; TRBD1 matches 9 bases. The CDR3 covers 15 residues. V trimming: 4 bases; J trimming: 6 bases; junction bases outside the gene matches: 9. CDR1 is ENHRY, CDR2 SYGVKD, per germline. CDR3 sequence reads: CAISGQDRGEQTQYF. The CDR3 nucleotides are TGTGCCATCAGTGGCCAGGACAGGGGCGAACAGACCCAGTACTTC.